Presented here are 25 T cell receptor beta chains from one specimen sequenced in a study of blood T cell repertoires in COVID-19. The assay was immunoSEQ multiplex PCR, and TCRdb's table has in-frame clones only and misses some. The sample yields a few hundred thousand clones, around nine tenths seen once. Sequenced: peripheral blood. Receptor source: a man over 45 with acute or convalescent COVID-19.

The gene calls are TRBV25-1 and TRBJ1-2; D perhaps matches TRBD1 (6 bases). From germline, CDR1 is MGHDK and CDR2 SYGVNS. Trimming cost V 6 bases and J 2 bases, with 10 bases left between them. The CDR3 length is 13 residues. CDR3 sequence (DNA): TGTGCCAGCAGAAAGGACAGCAACTATGGCTACACCTTC. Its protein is CASRKDSNYGYTF.

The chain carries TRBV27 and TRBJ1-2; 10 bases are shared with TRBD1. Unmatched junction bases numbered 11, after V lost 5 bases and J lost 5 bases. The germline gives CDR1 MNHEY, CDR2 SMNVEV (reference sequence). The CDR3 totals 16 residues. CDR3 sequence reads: CASSHSMTGGAYGYTF. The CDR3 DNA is TGTGCCAGCAGTCACTCGATGACAGGGGGCGCATATGGCTACACCTTC.

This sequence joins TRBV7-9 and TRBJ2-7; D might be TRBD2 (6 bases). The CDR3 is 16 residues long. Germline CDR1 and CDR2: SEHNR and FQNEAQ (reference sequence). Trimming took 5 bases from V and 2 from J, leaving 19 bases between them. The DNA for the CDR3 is TGTGCCAGCAGCGCATTCAGGCGGGGTTTACCCTACGAGCAGTACTTC. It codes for CASSAFRRGLPYEQYF.

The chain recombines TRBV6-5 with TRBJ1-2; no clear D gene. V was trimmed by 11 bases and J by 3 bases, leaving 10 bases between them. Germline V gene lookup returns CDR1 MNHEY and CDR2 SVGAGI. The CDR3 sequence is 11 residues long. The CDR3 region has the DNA TGTGCCTCCGGGATCCACTATGGCTACACCTTC. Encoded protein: CASGIHYGYTF.

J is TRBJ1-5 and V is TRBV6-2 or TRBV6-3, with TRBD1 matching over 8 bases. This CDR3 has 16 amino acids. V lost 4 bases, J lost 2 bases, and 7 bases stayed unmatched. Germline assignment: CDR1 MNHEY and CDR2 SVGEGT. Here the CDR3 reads CASSSTDRGGNQPQHF. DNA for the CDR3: TGTGCCAGCAGTTCCACTGACAGGGGTGGCAATCAGCCCCAGCATTTT.

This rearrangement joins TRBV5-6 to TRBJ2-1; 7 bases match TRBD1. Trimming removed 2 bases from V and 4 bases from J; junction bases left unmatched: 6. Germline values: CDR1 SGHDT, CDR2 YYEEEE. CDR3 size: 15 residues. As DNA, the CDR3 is TGTGCCAGCAGCTTACCGGGACAGATTTACAATGAGCAGTTCTTC. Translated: CASSLPGQIYNEQFF.

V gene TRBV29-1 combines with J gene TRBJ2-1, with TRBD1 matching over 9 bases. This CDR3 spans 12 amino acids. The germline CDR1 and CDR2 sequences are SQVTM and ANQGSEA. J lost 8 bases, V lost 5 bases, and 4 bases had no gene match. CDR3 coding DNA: TGCAGCGTTAAGACAGGGGGGCATGAGCAGTTCTTC. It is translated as CSVKTGGHEQFF.

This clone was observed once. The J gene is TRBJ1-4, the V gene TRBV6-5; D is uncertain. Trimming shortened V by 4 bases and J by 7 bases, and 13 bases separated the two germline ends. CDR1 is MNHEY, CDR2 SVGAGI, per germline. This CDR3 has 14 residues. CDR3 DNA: TGTGCCAGCAGTTCTCGACCTAGGAGTGAAAAACTGTTTTTT. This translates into CASSSRPRSEKLFF.

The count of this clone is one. CDR3 region: CASSPGLAGHYEQYF. In DNA, the CDR3 is TGTGCCAGCAGCCCCGGACTAGCGGGGCATTACGAGCAGTACTTC. The chain uses TRBV3-1 (or the pseudogene TRBV3-2) and TRBJ2-7, with 12 bases identical to TRBD2. The CDR3 loop spans 15 amino acids. V was pared by 4 bases and J by 4 bases, with 5 bases of the junction left unmatched. Looked up from germline, CDR1 is LGHDT and CDR2 is YNNKEL (reference sequence).

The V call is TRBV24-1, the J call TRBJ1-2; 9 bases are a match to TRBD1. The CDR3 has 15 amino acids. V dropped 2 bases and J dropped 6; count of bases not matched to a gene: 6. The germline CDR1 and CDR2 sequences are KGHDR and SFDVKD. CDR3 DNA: TGTGCCACCAGTGATTCTCGTGGGACAGGGAATGGCTACACCTTC. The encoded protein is CATSDSRGTGNGYTF.

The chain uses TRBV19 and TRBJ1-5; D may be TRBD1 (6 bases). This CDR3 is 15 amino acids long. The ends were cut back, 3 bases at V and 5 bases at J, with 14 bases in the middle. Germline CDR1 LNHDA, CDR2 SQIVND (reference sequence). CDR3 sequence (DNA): TGTGCCAGTAGTATCGTCCAGGGGCTCTATCAGCCCCAGCATTTT. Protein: CASSIVQGLYQPQHF.

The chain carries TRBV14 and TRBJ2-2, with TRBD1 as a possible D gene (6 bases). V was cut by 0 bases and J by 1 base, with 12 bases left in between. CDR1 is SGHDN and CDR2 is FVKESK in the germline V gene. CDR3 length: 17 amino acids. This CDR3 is CASSQDSTGQNTGELFF. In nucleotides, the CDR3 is TGTGCCAGCAGCCAAGATAGCACGGGACAGAACACCGGGGAGCTGTTTTTT.

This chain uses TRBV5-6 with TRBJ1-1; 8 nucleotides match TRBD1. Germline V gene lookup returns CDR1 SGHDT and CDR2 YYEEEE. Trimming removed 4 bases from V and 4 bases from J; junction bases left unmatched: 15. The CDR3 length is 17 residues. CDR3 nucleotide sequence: TGTGCCAGCAGCCCCGGGACAGGTGTTTTGGTTGGCACTGAAGCTTTCTTT. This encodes CASSPGTGVLVGTEAFF.

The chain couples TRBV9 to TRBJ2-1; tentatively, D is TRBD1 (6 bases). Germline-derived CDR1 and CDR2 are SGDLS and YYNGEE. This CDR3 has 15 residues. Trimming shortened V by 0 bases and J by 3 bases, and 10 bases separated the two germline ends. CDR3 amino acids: CASSVEGRGYNEQFF. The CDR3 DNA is TGTGCCAGCAGCGTAGAGGGCAGGGGCTACAATGAGCAGTTCTTC.

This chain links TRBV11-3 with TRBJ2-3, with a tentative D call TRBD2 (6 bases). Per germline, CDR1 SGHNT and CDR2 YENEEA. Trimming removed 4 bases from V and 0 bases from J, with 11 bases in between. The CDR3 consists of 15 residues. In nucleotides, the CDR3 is TGTGCCAGCAGCTCGTCAGGGACTAGCACAGATACGCAGTATTTT. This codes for CASSSSGTSTDTQYF.

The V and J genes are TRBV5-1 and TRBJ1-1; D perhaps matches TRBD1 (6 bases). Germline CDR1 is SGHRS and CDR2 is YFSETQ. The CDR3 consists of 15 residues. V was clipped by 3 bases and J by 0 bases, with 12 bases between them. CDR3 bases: TGCGCCAGCAGCTCGCACCAGGGGTTGAACACTGAAGCTTTCTTT. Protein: CASSSHQGLNTEAFF.

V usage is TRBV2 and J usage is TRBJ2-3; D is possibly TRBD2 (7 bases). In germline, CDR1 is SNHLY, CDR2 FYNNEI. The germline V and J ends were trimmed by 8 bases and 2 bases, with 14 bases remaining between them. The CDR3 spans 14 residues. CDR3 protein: CASWNGGPTDTQYF. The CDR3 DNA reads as TGTGCCAGCTGGAACGGGGGGCCCACAGATACGCAGTATTTT.

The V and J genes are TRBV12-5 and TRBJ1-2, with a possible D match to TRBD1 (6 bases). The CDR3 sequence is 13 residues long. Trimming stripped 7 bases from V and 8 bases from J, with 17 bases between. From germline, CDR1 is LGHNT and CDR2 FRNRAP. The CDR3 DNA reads TGTGCTAGTGCCCGGGGTCCCGGGACAGGCTACACCTTC. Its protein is CASARGPGTGYTF.

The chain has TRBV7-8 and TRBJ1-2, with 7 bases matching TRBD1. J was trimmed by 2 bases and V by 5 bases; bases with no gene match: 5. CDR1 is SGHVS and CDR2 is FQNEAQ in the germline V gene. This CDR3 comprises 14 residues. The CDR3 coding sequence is TGTGCCAGCAGCAAATCGACAGGGAACTATGGCTACACCTTC. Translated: CASSKSTGNYGYTF. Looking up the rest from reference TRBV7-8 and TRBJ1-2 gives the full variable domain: GAGVSQSPRYKVAKRGQDVALRCDPISGHVSLFWYQQALGQGPEFLTYFQNEAQLDKSGLPSDRFFAERPEGSVSTLKIQRTQQEDSAVYLCASSKSTGNYGYTFGSGTRLTVV.

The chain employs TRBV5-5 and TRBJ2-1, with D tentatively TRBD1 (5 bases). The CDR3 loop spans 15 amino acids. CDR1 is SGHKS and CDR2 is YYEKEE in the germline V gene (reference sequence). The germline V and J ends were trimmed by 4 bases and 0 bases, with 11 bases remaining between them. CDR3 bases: TGTGCCAGCAGCCTTGACAGAGGCTCCTACAATGAGCAGTTCTTC. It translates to CASSLDRGSYNEQFF.

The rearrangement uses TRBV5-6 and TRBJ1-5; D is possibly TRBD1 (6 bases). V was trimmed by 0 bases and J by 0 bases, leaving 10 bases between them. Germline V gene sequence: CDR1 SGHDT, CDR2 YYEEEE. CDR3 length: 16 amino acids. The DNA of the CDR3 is TGTGCCAGCAGCTTGGAAACAGGGAATAGCAATCAGCCCCAGCATTTT. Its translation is CASSLETGNSNQPQHF.

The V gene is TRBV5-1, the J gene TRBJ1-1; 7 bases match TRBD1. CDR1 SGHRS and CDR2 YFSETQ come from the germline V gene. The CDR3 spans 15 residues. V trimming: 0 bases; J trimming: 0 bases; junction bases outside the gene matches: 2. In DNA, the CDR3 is TGCGCCAGCAGCTTGGCAGGGACAGTGAACACTGAAGCTTTCTTT. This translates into CASSLAGTVNTEAFF.

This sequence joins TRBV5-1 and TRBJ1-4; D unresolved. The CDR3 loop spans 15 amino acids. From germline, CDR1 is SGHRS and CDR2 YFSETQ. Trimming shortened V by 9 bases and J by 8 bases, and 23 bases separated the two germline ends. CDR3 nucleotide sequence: TGCGCCAAAACCCGAGCAGGACGTAGGAGGGAAAAACTGTTTTTT. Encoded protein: CAKTRAGRRREKLFF.

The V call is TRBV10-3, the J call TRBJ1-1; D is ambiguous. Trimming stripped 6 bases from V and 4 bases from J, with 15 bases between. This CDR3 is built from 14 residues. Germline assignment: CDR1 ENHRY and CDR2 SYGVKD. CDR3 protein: CAISGVGDSTEAFF. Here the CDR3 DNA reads TGTGCCATCAGCGGGGTGGGCGATAGCACTGAAGCTTTCTTT.

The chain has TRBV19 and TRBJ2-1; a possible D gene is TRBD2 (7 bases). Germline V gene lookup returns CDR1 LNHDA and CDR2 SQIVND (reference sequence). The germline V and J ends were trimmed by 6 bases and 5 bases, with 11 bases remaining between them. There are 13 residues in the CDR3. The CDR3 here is CASREGGNNEQFF. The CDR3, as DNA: TGTGCCAGTAGGGAGGGGGGGAACAATGAGCAGTTCTTC.